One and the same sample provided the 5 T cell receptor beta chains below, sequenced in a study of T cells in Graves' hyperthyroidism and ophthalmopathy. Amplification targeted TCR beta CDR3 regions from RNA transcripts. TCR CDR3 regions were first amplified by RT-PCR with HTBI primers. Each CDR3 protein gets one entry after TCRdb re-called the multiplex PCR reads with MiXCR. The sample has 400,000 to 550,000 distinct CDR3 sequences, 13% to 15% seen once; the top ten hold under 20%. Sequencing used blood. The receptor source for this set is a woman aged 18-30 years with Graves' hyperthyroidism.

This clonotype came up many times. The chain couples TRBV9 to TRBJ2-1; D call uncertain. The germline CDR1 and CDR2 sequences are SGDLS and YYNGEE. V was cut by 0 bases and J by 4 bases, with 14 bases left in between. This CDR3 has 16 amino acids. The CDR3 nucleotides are TGTGCCAGCAGCGTAGAAGGCCTACCTCTATACAATGAGCAGTTCTTC. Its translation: CASSVEGLPLYNEQFF.

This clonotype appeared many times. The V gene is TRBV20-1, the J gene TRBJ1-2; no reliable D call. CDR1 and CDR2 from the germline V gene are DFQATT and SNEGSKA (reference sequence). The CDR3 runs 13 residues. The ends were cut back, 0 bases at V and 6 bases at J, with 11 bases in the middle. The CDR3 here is CSAREQSSHGYTF. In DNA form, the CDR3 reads TGCAGTGCTAGAGAGCAATCTTCACATGGCTACACCTTC.

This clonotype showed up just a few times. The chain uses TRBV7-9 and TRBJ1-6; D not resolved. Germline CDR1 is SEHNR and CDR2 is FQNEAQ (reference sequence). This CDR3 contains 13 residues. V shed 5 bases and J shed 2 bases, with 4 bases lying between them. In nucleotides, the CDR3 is TGTGCCAGCAGCCCCCCCTATAATTCACCCCTCCACTTT. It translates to CASSPPYNSPLHF.

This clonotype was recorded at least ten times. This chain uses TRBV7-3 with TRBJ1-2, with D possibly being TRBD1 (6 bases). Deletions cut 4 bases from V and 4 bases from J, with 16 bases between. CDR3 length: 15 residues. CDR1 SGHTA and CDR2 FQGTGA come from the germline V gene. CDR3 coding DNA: TGTGCCAGCAGCTCGGACAGTATGGGGATCTATGGCTACACCTTC. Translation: CASSSDSMGIYGYTF.

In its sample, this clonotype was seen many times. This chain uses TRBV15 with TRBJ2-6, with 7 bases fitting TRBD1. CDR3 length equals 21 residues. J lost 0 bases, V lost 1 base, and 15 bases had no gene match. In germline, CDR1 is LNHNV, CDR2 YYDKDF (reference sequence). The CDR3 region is CATSRGGGQRGRSSGANVLTF. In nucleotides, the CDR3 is TGTGCCACCAGCAGAGGTGGTGGTCAGAGGGGGCGGAGCTCTGGGGCCAACGTCCTGACTTTC. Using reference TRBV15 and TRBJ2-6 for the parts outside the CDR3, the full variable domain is DAMVIQNPRYQVTQFGKPVTLSCSQTLNHNVMYWYQQKSSQAPKLLFHYYDKDFNNEADTPDNFQSRRPNTSFCFLDIRSPGLGDTAMYLCATSRGGGQRGRSSGANVLTFGAGSRLTVL.